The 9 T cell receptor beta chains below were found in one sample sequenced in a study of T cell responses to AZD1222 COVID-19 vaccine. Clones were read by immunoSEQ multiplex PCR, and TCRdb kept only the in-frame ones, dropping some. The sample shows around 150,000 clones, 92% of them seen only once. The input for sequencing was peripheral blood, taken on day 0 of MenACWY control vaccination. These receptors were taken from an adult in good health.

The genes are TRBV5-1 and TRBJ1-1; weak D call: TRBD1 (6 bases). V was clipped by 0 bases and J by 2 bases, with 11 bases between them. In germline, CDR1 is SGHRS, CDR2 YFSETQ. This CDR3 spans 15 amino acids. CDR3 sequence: CASSLVAGANTEAFF. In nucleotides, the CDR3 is TGCGCCAGCAGCTTGGTGGCAGGGGCAAACACTGAAGCTTTCTTT.

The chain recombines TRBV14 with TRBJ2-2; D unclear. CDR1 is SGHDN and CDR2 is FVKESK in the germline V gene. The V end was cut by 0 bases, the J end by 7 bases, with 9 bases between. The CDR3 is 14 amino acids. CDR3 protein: CASSQEIQFGELFF. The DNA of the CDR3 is TGTGCCAGCAGCCAAGAGATCCAGTTCGGGGAGCTGTTTTTT.

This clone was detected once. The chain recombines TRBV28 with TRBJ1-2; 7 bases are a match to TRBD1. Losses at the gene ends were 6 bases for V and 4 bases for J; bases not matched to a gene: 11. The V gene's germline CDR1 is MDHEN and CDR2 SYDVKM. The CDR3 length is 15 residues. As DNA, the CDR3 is TGTGCCAGCAGCCCGCCGGGACAGCCCTTCTATGGCTACACCTTC. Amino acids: CASSPPGQPFYGYTF.

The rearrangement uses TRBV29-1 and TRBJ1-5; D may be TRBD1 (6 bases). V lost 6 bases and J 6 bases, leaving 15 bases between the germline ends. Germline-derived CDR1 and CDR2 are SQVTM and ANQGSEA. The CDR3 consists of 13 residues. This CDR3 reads CSVATGFTQPQHF. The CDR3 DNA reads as TGCAGCGTCGCGACAGGTTTCACTCAGCCCCAGCATTTT.

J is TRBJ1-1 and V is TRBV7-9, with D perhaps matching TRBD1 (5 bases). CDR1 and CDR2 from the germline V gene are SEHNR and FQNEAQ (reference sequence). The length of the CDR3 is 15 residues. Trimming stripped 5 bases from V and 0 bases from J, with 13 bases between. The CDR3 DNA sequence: TGTGCCAGCAGCGCCGGGGGAGGGATGAACACTGAAGCTTTCTTT. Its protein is CASSAGGGMNTEAFF.

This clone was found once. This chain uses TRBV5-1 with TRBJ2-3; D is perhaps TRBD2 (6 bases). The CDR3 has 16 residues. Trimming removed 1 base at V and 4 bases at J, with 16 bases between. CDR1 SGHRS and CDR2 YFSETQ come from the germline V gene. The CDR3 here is CASSLLWRDGSDTQYF. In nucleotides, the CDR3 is TGCGCCAGCAGCTTGTTATGGCGGGATGGGTCAGATACGCAGTATTTT.

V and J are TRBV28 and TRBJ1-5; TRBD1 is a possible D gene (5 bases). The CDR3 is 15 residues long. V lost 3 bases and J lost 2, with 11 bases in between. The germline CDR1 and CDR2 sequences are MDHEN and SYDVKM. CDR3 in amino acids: CASSFVRAGNQPQHF. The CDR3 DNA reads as TGTGCCAGCAGTTTTGTCAGGGCCGGCAATCAGCCCCAGCATTTT.

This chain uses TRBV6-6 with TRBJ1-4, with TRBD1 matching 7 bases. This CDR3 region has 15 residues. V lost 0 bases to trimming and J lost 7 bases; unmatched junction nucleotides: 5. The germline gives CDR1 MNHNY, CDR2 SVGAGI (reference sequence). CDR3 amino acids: CASSYSIQGTEKLFF. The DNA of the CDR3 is TGTGCCAGCAGTTACTCGATACAGGGGACTGAAAAACTGTTTTTT.

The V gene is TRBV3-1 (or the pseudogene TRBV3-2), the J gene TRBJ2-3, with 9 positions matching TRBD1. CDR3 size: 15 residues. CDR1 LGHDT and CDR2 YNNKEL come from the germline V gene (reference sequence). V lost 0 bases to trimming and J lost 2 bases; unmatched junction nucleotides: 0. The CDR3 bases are TGTGCCAGCAGCCAAGAACAGGGGGCCACAGATACGCAGTATTTT. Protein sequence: CASSQEQGATDTQYF.